A selection of T cell receptor beta chains follows, all from one sample in a study of glioma-infiltrating T cells after dendritic cell vaccination. The data were produced by immunoSEQ multiplex PCR, yet TCRdb's version contains in-frame clones alone and is incomplete. The sample lists under 100,000 clones; over 60% were seen once. The sample in question was blood, obtained before dendritic cell vaccination. Every receptor here comes from a human donor with glioblastoma. CDR3s include the opening cysteine and the closing phenylalanine or tryptophan. A D gene is named only where the DNA matches it firmly. Size is stated for part of the rows, as once, few or many counts, or as a class when the clone is expanded.

len | abundance | d_gene | j_gene | v_gene | CDR3aa | CDR3nt
13 | . | . | TRBJ1-1 | TRBV2 | CASVLLQDTEAFF | TGTGCCAGCGTGCTGTTGCAGGACACTGAAGCTTTCTTT
13 | . | . | TRBJ2-7 | TRBV6-1 | CASSEKGVYEQYF | TGTGCCAGCAGTGAAAAGGGGGTCTACGAGCAGTACTTC
13 | once | TRBD1 | TRBJ2-3 | TRBV29-1 | CSVEETGAHTQYF | TGCAGCGTTGAAGAGACAGGGGCTCATACGCAGTATTTT
15 | . | TRBD2 | TRBJ2-2 | TRBV6-5 | CASRRLAVEAGELFF | TGTGCCAGCAGAAGACTAGCCGTCGAAGCCGGGGAGCTGTTTTTT
19 | . | TRBD1 | TRBJ2-3 | TRBV27 | CASSLSGVKTGTITDTQYF | TGTGCCAGCAGTTTATCGGGGGTAAAGACAGGGACGATTACAGATACGCAGTATTTT
16 | . | TRBD1 | TRBJ2-5 | TRBV19 | CASKGPGQGALETQYF | TGTGCCAGTAAGGGACCCGGACAGGGGGCTTTGGAGACCCAGTACTTC
16 | . | . | TRBJ2-7 | TRBV21-1 | CASSKVSGQASYEQYF | TGTGCCAGCAGCAAAGTATCGGGACAGGCTTCCTACGAGCAGTACTTC
14 | . | . | TRBJ2-7 | TRBV9 | CASSPDLPGDEQYF | TGTGCCAGCAGCCCCGATCTTCCAGGGGACGAGCAGTACTTC
16 | . | . | TRBJ1-5 | TRBV19 | CASSAYGGSGNQPQHF | TGTGCCAGTAGTGCCTACGGGGGTTCGGGCAATCAGCCCCAGCATTTT
15 | . | . | TRBJ1-1 | TRBV18 | CASSPFDDKNTEAFF | TGTGCCAGCTCACCGTTTGATGACAAGAACACTGAAGCTTTCTTT
17 | . | TRBD1 | TRBJ1-1 | TRBV19 | CASSSGTGVGLNTEAFF | TGTGCCAGTAGTAGTGGGACAGGGGTAGGTTTGAACACTGAAGCTTTCTTT
11 | . | . | TRBJ1-6 | TRBV30 | CAWSGDKTLHF | TGTGCCTGGAGTGGGGACAAAACCCTCCACTTT
16 | . | . | TRBJ2-5 | TRBV18 | CASSPRDGAGQETQYF | TGTGCCAGCTCACCAAGGGATGGGGCAGGGCAAGAGACCCAGTACTTC
14 | . | TRBD1 | TRBJ1-1 | TRBV6-5 | CASRSQGAGTEAFF | TGTGCCAGCAGATCACAGGGGGCGGGCACTGAAGCTTTCTTT
14 | . | . | TRBJ1-6 | TRBV30 | CAWSVPGKNSPLHF | TGTGCCTGGAGTGTACCTGGCAAGAATTCACCCCTCCACTTT
19 | . | . | TRBJ2-1 | TRBV19 | CASSFSPRADYPPGNEQFF | TGTGCCAGTAGCTTTTCCCCGCGGGCGGACTACCCCCCGGGCAATGAGCAGTTCTTC